This entry describes one T cell receptor (beta chain). Its specificity is unknown. The repertoire was sequenced with immunoSEQ multiplex PCR; TCRdb's copy has only in-frame clones and lacks some. The sample yields about 72,000 clones, 70% to 90% seen once. The J segment lost 4 bases and the V segment lost 6 bases, leaving 13 bases of the junction unmatched. This CDR3 region has 16 residues. CDR1 and CDR2 from the germline V gene are SNHLY and FYNNEI. This sample is drawn from a study of T cells in localized non-small cell lung cancer. Study-level points and caveats: The study found T cell clonality highest in uninvolved adjacent lung, above tumor.

The clonotype comes from a female donor older than 55 with stage I lung adenocarcinoma. The sample consisted of peripheral blood, taken before any cancer treatment. The genes are TRBV2 and TRBJ2-5, with 8 bases fitting TRBD1. CDR3: CASSPQGAKVGETQYF. In DNA, the CDR3 is TGTGCCAGCAGCCCTCAGGGGGCTAAGGTGGGAGAGACCCAGTACTTC. The full variable domain, with the rest looked up from reference TRBV2 and TRBJ2-5, is EPEVTQTPSHQVTQMGQEVILRCVPISNHLYFYWYRQILGQKVEFLVSFYNNEISEKSEIFDDQFSVERPDGSNFTLKIRSTKLEDSAMYFCASSPQGAKVGETQYFGPGTRLLVL.